What follows are 7 T cell receptor beta chains derived from one specimen sequenced in a study of CD8 T cells in ankylosing spondylitis. A single record per CDR3 protein comes from TCRdb applying MiXCR to the 5' RACE reads. The sample has some 130,000 distinct CDR3 sequences; around 6.6% are singletons. The sample was blood, either unsorted or a sorted T cell fraction (not recorded which). The receptors come from a female donor with ankylosing spondylitis or in good health (not recorded which).

This clonotype came up many times. The chain couples TRBV3-1 to TRBJ2-5; 8 bases line up with TRBD1. V gave up 4 bases and J gave up 4 bases; unmatched junction bases: 5. Per the germline V gene, CDR1 is LGHDT and CDR2 is YNNKEL (reference sequence). This CDR3 has 14 amino acids. CDR3 DNA: TGTGCCAGCAGCCGTGACAGGGGAGGAGAGACCCAGTACTTC. It specifies CASSRDRGGETQYF.

This clonotype was seen at least ten times. The chain employs TRBV5-1 and TRBJ2-2; D gene ambiguous. There are 13 residues in the CDR3. CDR1 SGHRS and CDR2 YFSETQ come from the germline V gene. Trimming shortened V by 1 base and J by 1 base, and 2 bases separated the two germline ends. The CDR3 here is CASSLKNTGELFF. The CDR3 nucleotides are TGCGCCAGCAGCTTGAAGAACACCGGGGAGCTGTTTTTT.

The table lists this clonotype with many counts. The genes are TRBV7-9 and TRBJ1-1, with 9 bases lining up with TRBD1. The CDR3 has 14 residues. Unmatched junction bases numbered 4, after V lost 4 bases and J lost 4 bases. Germline CDR1 SEHNR, CDR2 FQNEAQ (reference sequence). The chain's CDR3 is CASSYRGPSTEAFF. CDR3 DNA: TGTGCCAGCAGCTACAGGGGGCCGAGCACTGAAGCTTTCTTT.

This chain links TRBV7-8 with TRBJ2-2; 9 bases map to TRBD2. The CDR3 is 15 residues long. CDR1 SGHVS and CDR2 FQNEAQ come from the germline V gene. Trimming cost V 5 bases and J 6 bases; bases outside gene matches: 7. CDR3: CASSTGTSRAGELFF. DNA of the CDR3: TGTGCCAGCAGCACCGGGACTAGCCGGGCCGGGGAGCTGTTTTTT.

This clonotype was detected many times. The gene calls are TRBV5-4 and TRBJ2-3, with 11 bases lining up with TRBD2. This CDR3 has 16 residues. The V segment lost 5 bases and the J segment 4 bases; nucleotides outside the gene matches: 9. CDR1 is SGHNT, CDR2 YYREEE, per germline (reference sequence). Written as DNA, the CDR3 is TGTGCCAGCAGTATTAGACTAGCGGGGAGGGCAGATACGCAGTATTTT. This encodes CASSIRLAGRADTQYF.

This clonotype was observed at least ten times. The chain recombines TRBV3-1 with TRBJ2-1; TRBD2 agrees at 10 bases. With V trimmed by 4 bases and J by 6 bases, 12 bases remained unmatched. The CDR3 length is 17 residues. CDR1 LGHDT and CDR2 YNNKEL come from the germline V gene (reference sequence). CDR3 sequence (DNA): TGTGCCAGCAGCCGAATGATATCCGGGACTAGCGTCAATGAGCAGTTCTTC. It yields the protein CASSRMISGTSVNEQFF.

This clonotype was found many times. This chain uses TRBV4-1 with TRBJ2-1; D not certain. Trimming left V 1 base short and J 11 bases short, with 9 bases between. There are 12 residues in the CDR3. Germline V lookup: CDR1 MGHRA, CDR2 YSYEKL. CDR3 residues: CASSQGSTQQFF. CDR3 DNA sequence: TGCGCCAGCAGCCAAGGGTCTACCCAGCAGTTCTTC.